This T cell receptor (beta chain) comes out of a study of OX40 agonist ivuxolimab in advanced cancers. Study in general: Antecedent anti-PD-1, anti-PD-L1 or anti-CTLA-4 therapy was permissible, with approximately 44% having received some.

Autoimmune disease history or systemic immunosuppression was exclusionary. CDR1 is SEHNR, CDR2 FQNEAQ, per germline (reference sequence). The CDR3 loop spans 13 amino acids. J was trimmed by 8 bases and V by 0 bases; bases with no gene match: 1. The method was immunoSEQ multiplex PCR; TCRdb's version includes in-frame clones alone and lacks a portion of them. The sample lists about 48,000 clones; approximately 84% were seen once. The source was CD4+ or CD8+ T cells sorted from blood, collected in a trial of the OX40 agonist ivuxolimab. This chain links TRBV7-9 with TRBJ2-1; TRBD2 matches 7 bases. The clonotype comes from an adult with an advanced solid tumor such as melanoma, head and neck, liver or kidney cancer. The DNA of the CDR3 is TGTGCCAGCAGCTTAGCTGCGGGAGATGAGCAGTTCTTC. It translates to CASSLAAGDEQFF.